The 29 T cell receptor beta chains below all came from one sample that was sequenced in a study of T cell responses to AZD1222 COVID-19 vaccine. Profiled with immunoSEQ multiplex PCR; TCRdb holds only in-frame clones, not every one. The profile shows some 81,000 clones, 85% to 95% of them singletons. This material consisted of peripheral blood, taken 28 days after the second AZD1222 dose. The receptors shown here come from an adult who received the AZD1222 COVID-19 vaccine.

V and J are TRBV30 and TRBJ1-4, with TRBD1 identical over 8 bases. The CDR3 spans 14 residues. The V and J ends lost 5 bases and 4 bases, in that order; junction bases with no gene match: 6. From germline, CDR1 is GTSNPN and CDR2 SVGIG (reference sequence). CDR3 in DNA: TGTGCCTGGGCACCGGGACAGGATAATGAAAAACTGTTTTTT. Its protein product is CAWAPGQDNEKLFF.

The DNA of the CDR3 is TGCGCCAGCAGCCAAGACAGCCTCTGGGAAGGGAGCAATCAGCCCCAGCATTTT. Its protein is CASSQDSLWEGSNQPQHF. The chain couples TRBV4-1 to TRBJ1-5; no firm D call. The CDR3 contains 18 residues. CDR1 MGHRA and CDR2 YSYEKL come from the germline V gene. Trimming removed 0 bases at V and 1 base at J, with 16 bases between.

V gene TRBV14 combines with J gene TRBJ1-1; perhaps TRBD1 as D (6 bases). This CDR3 contains 14 residues. Germline CDR1 SGHDN, CDR2 FVKESK. V was shortened by 4 bases and J by 1 base, with 10 bases between the two germline ends. CDR3 sequence reads: CASSLAGQNTEAFF. The CDR3 region has the DNA TGTGCCAGCAGCCTCGCGGGACAGAACACTGAAGCTTTCTTT.

This chain joins TRBV19 and TRBJ2-3; D may be TRBD2 (6 bases). CDR1 LNHDA and CDR2 SQIVND come from the germline V gene (reference sequence). With 5 bases removed from V and 2 bases from J, the gap between germline ends came to 11 bases. The CDR3 runs to 14 residues. The CDR3 protein is CASSPGTATDTQYF. DNA for the CDR3: TGTGCCAGTAGTCCCGGGACTGCCACAGATACGCAGTATTTT. Looking up the rest from reference TRBV19 and TRBJ2-3 gives the full variable domain: DGGITQSPKYLFRKEGQNVTLSCEQNLNHDAMYWYRQDPGQGLRLIYYSQIVNDFQKGDIAEGYSVSREKKESFPLTVTSAQKNPTAFYLCASSPGTATDTQYFGPGTRLTVL.

This rearrangement joins TRBV27 to TRBJ1-3, with 8 positions matching TRBD1. CDR1 is MNHEY, CDR2 SMNVEV, per germline (reference sequence). CDR3 length: 14 amino acids. The V segment lost 4 bases and the J segment 2 bases; nucleotides outside the gene matches: 1. The CDR3 loop reads CASSSGGTGNTIYF. In DNA form, the CDR3 reads TGTGCCAGCAGTTCAGGGGGCACTGGAAACACCATATATTTT.

The chain joins TRBV19 to TRBJ2-1, with D tentatively TRBD1 or TRBD2 (6 bases each). Per germline, CDR1 LNHDA and CDR2 SQIVND (reference sequence). V lost 3 bases, J lost 7 bases, and 13 bases lay in between. The CDR3 totals 14 residues. CDR3 sequence (DNA): TGTGCCAGTAGTATCATCCAGGGGAGGAATGAGCAGTTCTTC. It specifies CASSIIQGRNEQFF.

The rearrangement links TRBV5-5 to TRBJ1-5; D gene unclear. The CDR3 runs 13 residues. The germline V gene encodes CDR1 SGHKS and CDR2 YYEKEE (reference sequence). The ends were cut back, 0 bases at V and 7 bases at J, with 8 bases in the middle. The CDR3 DNA follows: TGTGCCAGCAGCTTGGGGTTTAGGCAGCCCCAGCATTTT. This gives the protein CASSLGFRQPQHF.

The V call is TRBV6-2 or TRBV6-3, the J call TRBJ2-7; 10 nucleotides agree with TRBD1. The germline V gene has CDR1 MNHEY and CDR2 SVGEGT. The CDR3 is 19 amino acids. J lost 4 bases, V lost 0 bases, and 15 bases had no gene match. CDR3 nucleotides: TGTGCCAGCAGTTACTCGAAGTTTCGACGGGGGACAGGGGAATACGAGCAGTACTTC. This gives the protein CASSYSKFRRGTGEYEQYF.

The genes are TRBV28 and TRBJ1-1, with a weak D call TRBD1 (5 bases). Germline CDR1 reads MDHEN; CDR2 reads SYDVKM. There are 11 residues in the CDR3. Trimming took 11 bases from V and 1 from J, leaving 8 bases between them. The CDR3 region is CASGRNTEAFF. CDR3 bases: TGTGCCTCGGGGCGGAACACTGAAGCTTTCTTT.

This clone was seen a single time. This chain connects TRBV13 to TRBJ1-2; 8 bases align to TRBD1. CDR3 length: 14 amino acids. Germline loops: CDR1 PRHDT, CDR2 FYEKMQ (reference sequence). The J segment lost 6 bases and the V segment lost 0 bases, leaving 3 bases of the junction unmatched. CDR3 in amino acids: CASSLGGDRNGYTF. The CDR3 DNA reads TGTGCCAGCAGCTTAGGGGGGGACAGGAATGGCTACACCTTC.

This clone was seen once. The chain has TRBV7-3 and TRBJ1-1; D may be TRBD1 (5 bases). The V end lost 2 bases, the J end lost 0 bases, and 7 bases lay between the germline ends. Germline V gene lookup returns CDR1 SGHTA and CDR2 FQGTGA. The CDR3 covers 14 residues. CDR3 amino acids: CASSLRGLNTEAFF. As DNA, the CDR3 is TGTGCCAGCAGCTTACGGGGCTTGAACACTGAAGCTTTCTTT.

The V call is TRBV2, the J call TRBJ1-1; perhaps TRBD1 as D (5 bases). Trimming shortened V by 11 bases and J by 5 bases, and 15 bases separated the two germline ends. CDR1 and CDR2 from the germline V gene are SNHLY and FYNNEI. The CDR3 extends over 12 amino acids. CDR3 DNA: TGTGCCGGTACAAAGGAGGGGACTGAAGCTTTCTTT. As protein: CAGTKEGTEAFF. The full variable domain, in which reference TRBV2 and TRBJ1-1 provide the parts outside the CDR3, is EPEVTQTPSHQVTQMGQEVILRCVPISNHLYFYWYRQILGQKVEFLVSFYNNEISEKSEIFDDQFSVERPDGSNFTLKIRSTKLEDSAMYFCAGTKEGTEAFFGQGTRLTVV.

The chain is built from TRBV25-1 and TRBJ2-3, with D tentatively TRBD1 (6 bases). Germline V gene data show CDR1 as MGHDK and CDR2 as SYGVNS. CDR3 length equals 14 residues. Trimming shortened V by 6 bases and J by 0 bases, and 10 bases separated the two germline ends. The chain's CDR3 is CASRRDRSTDTQYF. The DNA for the CDR3 is TGTGCCAGCAGAAGAGACAGGAGCACAGATACGCAGTATTTT.

This clone was detected only a few times. The chain links TRBV9 to TRBJ1-4; TRBD1 aligns across 7 bases. Germline V gives CDR1 SGDLS, CDR2 YYNGEE. With V trimmed by 4 bases and J by 8 bases, 11 bases remained unmatched. CDR3 length: 15 amino acids. This chain's CDR3 is CASSQGGREEEKLFF. CDR3 bases: TGTGCCAGCAGCCAAGGGGGCCGAGAGGAAGAAAAACTGTTTTTT.

V usage is TRBV7-9 and J usage is TRBJ1-6; no clear D. V lost 5 bases and J 5 bases, leaving 16 bases between the germline ends. The CDR3 has 16 residues. Germline-derived CDR1 and CDR2 are SEHNR and FQNEAQ (reference sequence). The CDR3 loop reads CASSTPGLGNNSPLHF. CDR3 nucleotides: TGTGCCAGCAGCACCCCGGGGTTGGGTAATAATTCACCCCTCCACTTT.

J is TRBJ1-1 and V is TRBV5-1; D is uncertain. The CDR3 loop spans 13 amino acids. Trimming removed 4 bases from V and 1 base from J, with 8 bases in between. Germline values: CDR1 SGHRS, CDR2 YFSETQ. The CDR3 region has the DNA TGCGCCAGCAGCCGCCTGGGGAACACTGAAGCTTTCTTT. Translated: CASSRLGNTEAFF. The variable domain in full, with the rest retrieved from reference TRBV5-1 and TRBJ1-1, is KAGVTQTPRYLIKTRGQQVTLSCSPISGHRSVSWYQQTPGQGLQFLFEYFSETQRNKGNFPGRFSGRQFSNSRSEMNVSTLELGDSALYLCASSRLGNTEAFFGQGTRLTVV.

The chain employs TRBV9 and TRBJ2-3; D call uncertain. The V gene's germline CDR1 is SGDLS and CDR2 YYNGEE. V was trimmed by 4 bases and J by 1 base, leaving 10 bases between them. The CDR3 spans 14 residues. The CDR3 coding sequence is TGTGCCAGCAGCCCAGGAGTCGGCACAGATACGCAGTATTTT. It encodes CASSPGVGTDTQYF.

The chain joins TRBV6-5 to TRBJ1-6; D gene ambiguous. The CDR3 has 13 amino acids. CDR1 is MNHEY, CDR2 SVGAGI, per germline. The V gene lost 11 bases and the J gene lost 2 bases, with 10 bases spanning the gap. The CDR3 DNA follows: TGTGCCGCTCGACCGCCCTATAATTCACCCCTCCACTTT. It yields the protein CAARPPYNSPLHF.

The chain carries TRBV9 and TRBJ2-5; 8 nucleotides align to TRBD2. V trimming: 0 bases; J trimming: 4 bases; junction bases outside the gene matches: 8. There are 16 residues in the CDR3. Germline lookup yields CDR1 SGDLS and CDR2 YYNGEE. In DNA, the CDR3 is TGTGCCAGCAGCGTAGTTCCGGGGGGGCCTCGAGAGACCCAGTACTTC. This sequence encodes CASSVVPGGPRETQYF.

The V call is TRBV4-1, the J call TRBJ1-6, with D unresolved. V lost 1 base and J 5 bases, leaving 12 bases between the germline ends. Germline CDR1 reads MGHRA; CDR2 reads YSYEKL. The CDR3 totals 16 residues. Here the CDR3 reads CASSQVSGLNNSPLHF. The CDR3 DNA is TGCGCCAGCAGCCAAGTTAGTGGACTTAATAATTCACCCCTCCACTTT.

The J gene is TRBJ1-5, the V gene TRBV9; D call uncertain. Germline CDR1 and CDR2: SGDLS and YYNGEE. The CDR3 spans 13 residues. V lost 0 bases and J 4 bases, leaving 5 bases between the germline ends. This CDR3 reads CASSVGENQPQHF. CDR3 nucleotides: TGTGCCAGCAGCGTAGGGGAGAATCAGCCCCAGCATTTT.

The chain is built from TRBV10-2 and TRBJ2-7, with 9 bases lining up with TRBD2. From germline, CDR1 is WSHSY and CDR2 SAAADI. The trim removed 2 bases at V and 4 bases at J, leaving 12 bases unmatched. CDR3 length: 17 residues. The CDR3 spells CASSEPPSTSGLYEQYF. CDR3 sequence (DNA): TGCGCCAGCAGTGAGCCCCCTTCGACTAGCGGCCTTTACGAGCAGTACTTC.

In its sample, this clone was seen a few times. This chain joins TRBV2 and TRBJ1-4, with TRBD1 matching over 12 bases. The J segment lost 10 bases and the V segment lost 4 bases, leaving 10 bases of the junction unmatched. Germline assignment: CDR1 SNHLY and CDR2 FYNNEI. The CDR3 loop spans 16 amino acids. CDR3 in amino acids: CASSGDRGQVEGKLFF. Written as DNA, the CDR3 is TGTGCCAGCAGTGGGGACAGGGGGCAAGTGGAGGGAAAACTGTTTTTT.

The CDR3 DNA sequence: TGTGCCAGCAGCTTAGTCCCGGGAAGGGTCGAGACCCAGTACTTC. Its translation is CASSLVPGRVETQYF. The chain has TRBV11-3 and TRBJ2-5; a weak D match, TRBD2 (5 bases). V was trimmed by 1 base and J by 5 bases, leaving 14 bases between them. Germline V gives CDR1 SGHNT, CDR2 YENEEA. This CDR3 is 15 amino acids long.

CDR3 bases: TGTGCCAGCAGTGAAGGGGTTATAAAGACTAGCGGGAGTTCCCACGAGCAGTACTTC. As protein: CASSEGVIKTSGSSHEQYF. The chain joins TRBV6-1 to TRBJ2-7, with 12 nucleotides matching TRBD2. Trimming cost V 1 base and J 5 bases; bases outside gene matches: 15. The germline gives CDR1 MNHNS, CDR2 SASEGT. The CDR3 has 19 residues.

This clone is labeled medium-sized. This rearrangement joins TRBV7-8 to TRBJ2-7; 7 bases align to TRBD2. The J segment lost 6 bases and the V segment lost 1 base, leaving 6 bases of the junction unmatched. The germline CDR1 and CDR2 sequences are SGHVS and FQNEAQ. This CDR3 has 14 amino acids. In nucleotides, the CDR3 is TGTGCCAGCAGCTTAGGTTGGCCGGGGGGCGAGCAGTACTTC. This encodes CASSLGWPGGEQYF.

This clone was counted once. The J gene is TRBJ2-5, the V gene TRBV7-6; D call uncertain. V gave up 5 bases and J gave up 0 bases, with 16 bases separating them. The CDR3 spans 16 residues. Germline values: CDR1 SGHVS, CDR2 FNYEAQ. CDR3 protein: CASSISVHANQETQYF. CDR3 nucleotides: TGTGCCAGCAGCATAAGTGTACACGCGAACCAAGAGACCCAGTACTTC.

This chain connects TRBV5-5 to TRBJ2-4; D is tentatively TRBD1 or TRBD2 (5 bases each). Trimming cost V 0 bases and J 2 bases, with 12 bases left between them. The CDR3 runs 16 residues. In germline, CDR1 is SGHKS, CDR2 YYEKEE (reference sequence). CDR3 protein: CASSLARVGTKNIQYF. The DNA for the CDR3 is TGTGCCAGCAGCTTGGCCAGGGTCGGGACCAAAAACATTCAGTACTTC.

The chain carries TRBV12-5 and TRBJ1-5, with D unclear. V was pared by 5 bases and J by 7 bases, with 18 bases between. This CDR3 contains 15 residues. The germline V gene has CDR1 LGHNT and CDR2 FRNRAP. Written as DNA, the CDR3 is TGTGCTAGTGGTCCCCCAGTAACTCTCCCCCAGCCCCAGCATTTT. Translating it yields CASGPPVTLPQPQHF.